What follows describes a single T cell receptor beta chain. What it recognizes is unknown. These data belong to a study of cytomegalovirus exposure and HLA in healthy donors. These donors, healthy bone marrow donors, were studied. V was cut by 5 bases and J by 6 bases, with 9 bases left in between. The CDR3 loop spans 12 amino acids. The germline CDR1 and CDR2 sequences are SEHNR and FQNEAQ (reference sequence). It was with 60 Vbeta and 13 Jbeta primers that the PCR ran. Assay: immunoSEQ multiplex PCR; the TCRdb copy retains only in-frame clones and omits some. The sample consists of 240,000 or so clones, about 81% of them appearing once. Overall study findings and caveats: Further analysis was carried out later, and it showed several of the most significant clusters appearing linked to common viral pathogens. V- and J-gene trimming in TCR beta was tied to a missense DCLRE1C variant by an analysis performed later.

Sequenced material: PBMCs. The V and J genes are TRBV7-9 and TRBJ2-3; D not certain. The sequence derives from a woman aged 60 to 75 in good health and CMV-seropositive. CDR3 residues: CASSPSEDTQYF. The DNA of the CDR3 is TGTGCCAGCAGCCCTAGTGAGGATACGCAGTATTTT.